The 27 T cell receptor beta chains below were found in one sample sequenced in a study of CD8+CD57+ T cells in acquired aplastic anemia. Before being chosen for sequencing, patients had shown CD8+CD57+ cell expansion by flow cytometry. TCR beta VDJ and CDR3 were profiled, and genomic DNA was the template. Each CDR3 protein is one row after TCRdb ran MiXCR on the reads. Of some 170,000 distinct CDR3 sequences in the sample, around half were seen once. The specimen sequenced was sorted CD4+, CD8+, or CD8+CD57+ T cells (not recorded which) from PBMCs. These receptors all come from a human donor with aplastic anemia.

This clonotype was picked up a small number of times. The chain has TRBV5-1 and TRBJ2-3; 12 nucleotides match TRBD1. CDR1 is SGHRS, CDR2 YFSETQ, per germline. Trimming cost V 4 bases and J 0 bases; bases outside gene matches: 6. The CDR3 is made up of 17 amino acids. The CDR3 reads CASSRDRGRRSTDTQYF. In DNA form, the CDR3 reads TGCGCCAGCAGCCGGGACAGGGGGCGAAGGAGCACAGATACGCAGTATTTT.

The rearrangement joins TRBV5-4 to TRBJ2-1, with D tentatively TRBD1 (6 bases). Germline V gene lookup returns CDR1 SGHNT and CDR2 YYREEE (reference sequence). Trimming shortened V by 5 bases and J by 6 bases, and 15 bases separated the two germline ends. This CDR3 is built from 14 residues. Here the CDR3 DNA reads TGTGCCAGCAGACAGGACAGCCAGTCCAATGAGCAGTTCTTC. Its translation is CASRQDSQSNEQFF.

About this clonotype: A much larger clonotype is one base distant, so this may be a read error. The chain carries TRBV7-2 and TRBJ2-1; D unclear. The germline V and J ends were trimmed by 1 base and 12 bases, with 10 bases remaining between them. The germline gives CDR1 SGHTA, CDR2 FQGNSA. CDR3 length equals 12 residues. The chain's CDR3 is CASSLVSGGQFF. CDR3 coding DNA: TGTGCCAGCAGCTTAGTTAGTGGTGGGCAGTTCTTC.

DNA of the CDR3: TGTGCCAGCAGTCAATCTAACGGAGAGCAGTTCTTC. Protein product: CASSQSNGEQFF. This rearrangement joins TRBV12-3 or TRBV12-4 to TRBJ2-1; no clear D gene. Trimming pared 5 bases from V and 10 bases from J, leaving 12 bases between. The CDR3 length is 12 residues.

Points on this clonotype: The junction departs from germline at one end; a sequencing error may be responsible. V is TRBV7-3 and J is TRBJ1-1, with D unresolved. The V gene's germline CDR1 is SGHTA and CDR2 FQGTGA. There are 15 residues in the CDR3. CDR3 DNA sequence: TGCGCCAGCAGCTTGGTGGCAGGAACGAACACTGAAGCTTTCTTT. Translating it yields CASSLVAGTNTEAFF.

In this sample, this clonotype turned up a few times. The rearrangement uses TRBV7-8 and TRBJ2-7; 10 nucleotides agree with TRBD2. Germline CDR1 is SGHVS and CDR2 is FQNEAQ. Trimming removed 1 base from V and 3 bases from J; junction bases left unmatched: 0. The CDR3 has 14 residues. CDR3 coding DNA: TGTGCCAGCAGCTTAGGACTAGCGGGCTACGAGCAGTACTTC. It encodes CASSLGLAGYEQYF.

The chain carries TRBV7-6 and TRBJ1-4; D is perhaps TRBD1 (6 bases). Per the germline V gene, CDR1 is SGHVS and CDR2 is FNYEAQ. V was clipped by 1 base and J by 7 bases, with 13 bases between them. The CDR3 extends over 15 amino acids. CDR3 region: CASSLDGGAGEKLFF. The CDR3 DNA sequence: TGTGCCAGCAGCTTAGATGGGGGGGCTGGTGAAAAACTGTTTTTT.

V gene TRBV5-1 combines with J gene TRBJ2-7, with D perhaps TRBD1 (6 bases). V was shortened by 0 bases and J by 5 bases, with 12 bases between the two germline ends. Germline CDR1 SGHRS, CDR2 YFSETQ. The length of the CDR3 is 14 residues. This CDR3 is CASSLGPGANEQYF. Written as DNA, the CDR3 is TGCGCCAGCAGCTTGGGTCCAGGGGCGAACGAGCAGTACTTC.

This clonotype was counted at least ten times. V and J are TRBV11-2 and TRBJ1-2, with 9 bases fitting TRBD1. The CDR3 has 16 residues. The germline gives CDR1 SGHAT, CDR2 FQNNGV. V was pared by 7 bases and J by 2 bases, with 11 bases of the junction left unmatched. CDR3 sequence (DNA): TGTGCCAGCACACGGGGACAGGGAGCCTTAAACTATGGCTACACCTTC. Translated: CASTRGQGALNYGYTF.

CDR3 nucleotide sequence: TGCGCCAGCAGCCCCCAGGGGGAATGGACTGAAGCTTTCTTT. Translation gives CASSPQGEWTEAFF. This chain links TRBV5-1 with TRBJ1-1; 7 positions agree with TRBD1. The junction had 8 bases not matched to a gene; V was cut back by 4 bases and J by 5 bases. There are 14 residues in the CDR3. CDR1 and CDR2 (germline): SGHRS, YFSETQ.

The rearrangement joins TRBV19 to TRBJ2-2; D might be TRBD1 or TRBD2, each matching 6 bases. Germline V lookup: CDR1 LNHDA, CDR2 SQIVND (reference sequence). The CDR3 sequence is 14 residues long. The germline V and J ends were trimmed by 5 bases and 5 bases, with 12 bases remaining between them. CDR3 region: CASSSGGATGELFF. The CDR3 DNA sequence: TGTGCCAGTAGTTCCGGGGGCGCAACCGGGGAGCTGTTTTTT.

In this sample, this clonotype turned up many times. The chain employs TRBV7-2 and TRBJ2-2; no reliable D call. CDR3 length equals 16 residues. The germline V gene encodes CDR1 SGHTA and CDR2 FQGNSA. V was trimmed by 1 base and J by 2 bases, leaving 11 bases between them. The CDR3 nucleotides are TGTGCCAGCAGCTTAGTCGGTGGGCTCAACACCGGGGAGCTGTTTTTT. This sequence encodes CASSLVGGLNTGELFF.

This clonotype was seen ten or more times. The genes are TRBV6-1 and TRBJ1-3; D unclear. V was trimmed by 3 bases and J by 0 bases, leaving 9 bases between them. CDR1 is MNHNS, CDR2 SASEGT, per germline. The CDR3 extends over 15 amino acids. The CDR3: CASSEELHSGNTIYF. CDR3 nucleotide sequence: TGTGCCAGCAGTGAGGAACTGCACTCTGGAAACACCATATATTTT.

The CDR3 reads CSVNAGTGVNTIYF. In DNA, the CDR3 is TGCAGCGTGAACGCCGGGACAGGGGTGAACACCATATATTTT. The V and J genes are TRBV29-1 and TRBJ1-3, with 10 bases lining up with TRBD1. V was clipped by 6 bases and J by 7 bases; unmatched bases: 9. Germline assignment: CDR1 SQVTM and CDR2 ANQGSEA. The CDR3 is 14 amino acids.

This clonotype was picked up many times. V is TRBV7-2 and J is TRBJ1-2; 8 bases fit TRBD1. Per the germline V gene, CDR1 is SGHTA and CDR2 is FQGNSA. The CDR3 spans 13 residues. V lost 4 bases and J lost 7; bases outside the gene matches: 5. For the CDR3, the DNA is TGTGCCAGCAGCTCGGACAGGGAGGGTGGCTACACCTTC. Encoded protein: CASSSDREGGYTF.

J is TRBJ1-6 and V is TRBV25-1; possibly TRBD1 for D (6 bases). This CDR3 has 14 residues. V was pared by 7 bases and J by 8 bases, with 15 bases between. Germline V CDR1 and CDR2: MGHDK, SYGVNS. CDR3 residues: CASKGGLWYSPLHF. The CDR3 DNA follows: TGTGCCAGCAAGGGGGGGCTTTGGTATTCACCCCTCCACTTT.

Details on this clonotype: A much larger clone lies a single base off, so this may be a read error. The genes are TRBV6-4 and TRBJ2-7; 7 nucleotides match TRBD2. The length of the CDR3 is 13 residues. Germline loops: CDR1 MRHNA, CDR2 SNTAGT. Trimming cost V 8 bases and J 4 bases; bases outside gene matches: 8. The CDR3 DNA follows: TGTGCCAGCGGGGGGGTGCGTCGATACGAGCAGTACTTC. It codes for CASGGVRRYEQYF.

The sample holds a few counts of this clonotype. V gene TRBV10-3 combines with J gene TRBJ2-1, with unresolved D. CDR3 size: 11 residues. With 2 bases removed from V and 8 bases from J, the gap between germline ends came to 4 bases. Germline CDR1 and CDR2: ENHRY and SYGVKD. The CDR3 reads CAISETDEQFF. In DNA form, the CDR3 reads TGTGCCATCAGTGAGACCGATGAGCAGTTCTTC.

This clonotype occurred many times. V and J are TRBV7-2 and TRBJ2-7, with 7 bases fitting TRBD2. The germline CDR1 and CDR2 sequences are SGHTA and FQGNSA. The CDR3 sequence is 15 residues long. The V gene end was trimmed by 7 bases and the J gene end by 0 bases; junction bases not matched to a gene: 9. CDR3 residues: CASTLGGMSSYEQYF. CDR3 sequence (DNA): TGTGCCAGCACCTTGGGGGGGATGAGCTCCTACGAGCAGTACTTC.

This clonotype was recorded many times. The CDR3 nucleotides are TGTGCCAGCAATACTGACGCTACTGAAGCTTTCTTT. It is translated as CASNTDATEAFF. The rearrangement joins TRBV12-3 or TRBV12-4 to TRBJ1-1; D gene unclear. This CDR3 has 12 residues. V lost 7 bases and J 5 bases, leaving 11 bases between the germline ends.

CDR3 sequence: CASSLVGRDGNEQFF. The CDR3 region has the DNA TGCGCCAGCAGCTTGGTCGGGAGGGACGGCAATGAGCAGTTCTTC. The chain carries TRBV5-1 and TRBJ2-1; 8 bases fit TRBD2. Germline V gene lookup returns CDR1 SGHRS and CDR2 YFSETQ. CDR3 length: 15 amino acids. With V trimmed by 0 bases and J by 6 bases, 5 bases remained unmatched.

The chain has TRBV2 and TRBJ2-7, with 7 positions matching TRBD1. Trimming at V came to 8 bases and at J to 3 bases, leaving 13 bases not matched to a gene. The CDR3 extends over 15 amino acids. CDR1 and CDR2 (germline): SNHLY, FYNNEI. In DNA, the CDR3 is TGTGCCAGCTCACCACTACCCCGGGACAGCTACGAGCAGTACTTC. Its protein product is CASSPLPRDSYEQYF.

The chain uses TRBV19 and TRBJ1-4; D gene unclear. There are 12 residues in the CDR3. The V gene's germline CDR1 is LNHDA and CDR2 SQIVND (reference sequence). Trimming removed 5 bases at V and 7 bases at J, with 8 bases between. The CDR3 sequence: CASSGQAEKLFF. The CDR3, as DNA: TGTGCCAGTAGTGGGCAGGCTGAAAAACTGTTTTTT. The full variable domain, rest sourced from reference TRBV19 and TRBJ1-4, is DGGITQSPKYLFRKEGQNVTLSCEQNLNHDAMYWYRQDPGQGLRLIYYSQIVNDFQKGDIAEGYSVSREKKESFPLTVTSAQKNPTAFYLCASSGQAEKLFFGSGTQLSVL.

The V and J genes are TRBV29-1 and TRBJ1-2; TRBD1 matches 10 bases. The CDR3 length is 13 residues. The V gene end was trimmed by 7 bases and the J gene end by 5 bases; junction bases not matched to a gene: 7. In germline, CDR1 is SQVTM, CDR2 ANQGSEA. Here the CDR3 reads CSGGQGGGYGYTF. The CDR3, as DNA: TGCAGCGGTGGACAGGGGGGTGGATATGGCTACACCTTC.

This clonotype was found many times. CDR3 in DNA: TGCAGTGCTAGAGATCTAACGGGGAGCACAGATACGCAGTATTTT. It is translated as CSARDLTGSTDTQYF. This chain joins TRBV20-1 and TRBJ2-3, with D possibly TRBD2 on 5 matching bases. The CDR3 is 15 residues long. Germline loops: CDR1 DFQATT, CDR2 SNEGSKA (reference sequence). Trimming took off 0 bases at V and 0 bases at J, with 10 bases between the two ends.

The rearrangement joins TRBV11-1 to TRBJ2-1, with D perhaps assigned TRBD1 or TRBD2 (5 bases each). Germline assignment: CDR1 SGHAT and CDR2 FQDESV (reference sequence). Trimming removed 5 bases at V and 9 bases at J, with 17 bases between. The CDR3 loop spans 14 amino acids. As DNA, the CDR3 is TGTGCCAGCAGCCCCCGTCCCGATGGGGGTGAGCAGTTCTTC. This codes for CASSPRPDGGEQFF.

The genes are TRBV19 and TRBJ1-6, with a weak D call TRBD1 (6 bases). With 5 bases removed from V and 16 bases from J, the gap between germline ends came to 12 bases. Germline V gives CDR1 LNHDA, CDR2 SQIVND (reference sequence). The CDR3 spans 11 residues. In DNA, the CDR3 is TGTGCCAGTAGTTTGGGACACCAACTCCACTTT. This sequence encodes CASSLGHQLHF.